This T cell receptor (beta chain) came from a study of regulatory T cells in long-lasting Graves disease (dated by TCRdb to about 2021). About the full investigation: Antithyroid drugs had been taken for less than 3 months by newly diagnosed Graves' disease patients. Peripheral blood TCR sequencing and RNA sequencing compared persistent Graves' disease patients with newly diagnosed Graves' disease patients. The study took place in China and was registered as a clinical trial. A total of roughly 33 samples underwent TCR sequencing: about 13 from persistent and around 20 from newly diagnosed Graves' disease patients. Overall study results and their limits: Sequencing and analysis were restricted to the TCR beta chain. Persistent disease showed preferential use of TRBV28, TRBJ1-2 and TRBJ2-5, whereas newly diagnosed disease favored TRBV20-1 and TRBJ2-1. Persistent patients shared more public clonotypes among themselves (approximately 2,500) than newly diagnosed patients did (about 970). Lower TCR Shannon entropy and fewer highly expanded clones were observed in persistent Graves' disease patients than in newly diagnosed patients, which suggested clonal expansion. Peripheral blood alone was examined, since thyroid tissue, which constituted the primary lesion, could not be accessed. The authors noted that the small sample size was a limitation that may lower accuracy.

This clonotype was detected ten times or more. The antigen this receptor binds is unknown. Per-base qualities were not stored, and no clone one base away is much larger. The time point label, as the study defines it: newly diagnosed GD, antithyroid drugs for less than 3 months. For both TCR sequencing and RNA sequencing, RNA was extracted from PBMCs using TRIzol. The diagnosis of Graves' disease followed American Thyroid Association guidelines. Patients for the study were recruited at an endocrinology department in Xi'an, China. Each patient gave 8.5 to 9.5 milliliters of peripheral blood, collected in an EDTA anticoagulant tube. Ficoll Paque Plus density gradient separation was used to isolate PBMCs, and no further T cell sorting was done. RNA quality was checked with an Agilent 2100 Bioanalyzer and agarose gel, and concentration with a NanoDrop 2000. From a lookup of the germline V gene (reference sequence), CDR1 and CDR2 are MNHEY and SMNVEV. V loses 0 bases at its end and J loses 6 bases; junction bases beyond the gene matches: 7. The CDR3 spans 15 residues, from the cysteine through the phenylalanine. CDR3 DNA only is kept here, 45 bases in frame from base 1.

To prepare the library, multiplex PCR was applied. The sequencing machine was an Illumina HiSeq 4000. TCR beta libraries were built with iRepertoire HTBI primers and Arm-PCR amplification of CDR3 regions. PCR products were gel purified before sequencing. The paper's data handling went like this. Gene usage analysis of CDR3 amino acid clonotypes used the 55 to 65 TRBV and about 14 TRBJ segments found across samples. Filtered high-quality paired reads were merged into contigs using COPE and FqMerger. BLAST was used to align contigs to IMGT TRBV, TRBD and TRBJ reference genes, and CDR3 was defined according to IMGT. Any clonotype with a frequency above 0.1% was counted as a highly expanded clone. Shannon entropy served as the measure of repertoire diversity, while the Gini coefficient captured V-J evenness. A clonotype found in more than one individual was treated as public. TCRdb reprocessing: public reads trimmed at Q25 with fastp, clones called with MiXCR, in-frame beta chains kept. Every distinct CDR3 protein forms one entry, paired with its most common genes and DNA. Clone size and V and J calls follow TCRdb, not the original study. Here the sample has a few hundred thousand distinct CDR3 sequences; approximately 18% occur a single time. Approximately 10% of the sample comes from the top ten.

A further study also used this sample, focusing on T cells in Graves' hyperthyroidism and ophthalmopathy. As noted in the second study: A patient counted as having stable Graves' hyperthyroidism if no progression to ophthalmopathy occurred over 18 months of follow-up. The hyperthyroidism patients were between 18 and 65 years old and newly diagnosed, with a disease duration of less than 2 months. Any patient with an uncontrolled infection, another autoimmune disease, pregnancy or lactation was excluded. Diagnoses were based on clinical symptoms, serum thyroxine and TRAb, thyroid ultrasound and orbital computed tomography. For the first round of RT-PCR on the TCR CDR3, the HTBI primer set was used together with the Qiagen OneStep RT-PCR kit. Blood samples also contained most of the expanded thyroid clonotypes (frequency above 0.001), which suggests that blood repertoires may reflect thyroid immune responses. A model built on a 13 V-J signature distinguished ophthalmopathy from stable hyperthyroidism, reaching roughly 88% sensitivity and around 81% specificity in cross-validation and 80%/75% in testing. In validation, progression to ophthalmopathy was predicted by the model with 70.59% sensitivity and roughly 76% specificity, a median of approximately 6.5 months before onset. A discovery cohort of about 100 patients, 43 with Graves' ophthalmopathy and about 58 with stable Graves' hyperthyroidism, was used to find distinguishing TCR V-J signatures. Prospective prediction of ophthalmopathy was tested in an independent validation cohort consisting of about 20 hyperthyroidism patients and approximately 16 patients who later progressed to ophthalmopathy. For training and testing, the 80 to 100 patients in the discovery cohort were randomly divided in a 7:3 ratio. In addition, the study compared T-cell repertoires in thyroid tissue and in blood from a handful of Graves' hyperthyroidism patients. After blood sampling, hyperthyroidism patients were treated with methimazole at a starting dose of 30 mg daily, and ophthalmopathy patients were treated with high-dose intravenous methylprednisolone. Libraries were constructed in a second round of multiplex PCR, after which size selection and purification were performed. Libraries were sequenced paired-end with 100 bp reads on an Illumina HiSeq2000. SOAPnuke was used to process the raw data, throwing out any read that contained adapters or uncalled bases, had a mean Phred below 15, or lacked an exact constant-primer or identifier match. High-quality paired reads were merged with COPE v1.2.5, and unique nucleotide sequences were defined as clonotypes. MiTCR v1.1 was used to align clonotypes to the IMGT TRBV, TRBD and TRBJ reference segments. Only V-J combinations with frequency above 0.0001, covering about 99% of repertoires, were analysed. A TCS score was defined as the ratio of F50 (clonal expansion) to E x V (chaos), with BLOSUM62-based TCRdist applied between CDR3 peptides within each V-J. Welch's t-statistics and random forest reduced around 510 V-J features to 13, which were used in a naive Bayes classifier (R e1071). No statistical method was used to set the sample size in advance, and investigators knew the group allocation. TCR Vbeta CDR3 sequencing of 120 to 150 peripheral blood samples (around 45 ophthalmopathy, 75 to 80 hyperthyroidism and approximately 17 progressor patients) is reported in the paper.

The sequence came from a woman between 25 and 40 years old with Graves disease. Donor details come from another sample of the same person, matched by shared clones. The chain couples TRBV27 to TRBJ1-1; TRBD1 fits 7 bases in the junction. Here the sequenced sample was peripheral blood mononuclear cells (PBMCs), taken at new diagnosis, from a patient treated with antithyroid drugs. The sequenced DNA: TGTGCCAGCAGTTTATCGCGGCAGGGGGGGGCTGAAGCTTTCTTT. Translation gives CASSLSRQGGAEAFF.